A selection of T cell receptor beta chains follows, all from one sample in a study of blood T cell repertoires in COVID-19. TCRdb's table, derived via immunoSEQ multiplex PCR, lists solely in-frame clones and lacks some. Of around 200,000 clones in the sample, 80% were seen once. The sequenced sample consisted of PBMCs or T cells enriched from blood (not recorded which). The receptors come from a woman in her 40s with acute COVID-19. Each CDR3 is given with its conserved first and last residue. D genes are given only for firm matches.

CDR3 protein | CDR3 DNA | J gene | V gene | D gene
CASSLAGWDEQFF | TGCGCCAGCAGCCTCGCGGGTTGGGATGAGCAGTTCTTC | TRBJ2-1 | TRBV5-1 | NA
CASSPMQGWTEAFF | TGTGCCAGCAGCCCAATGCAGGGCTGGACTGAAGCTTTCTTT | TRBJ1-1 | TRBV5-5 | NA
CASSLVGTGNTDTQYF | TGCGCCAGCAGCTTGGTAGGGACAGGGAACACAGATACGCAGTATTTT | TRBJ2-3 | TRBV5-1 | TRBD1
CASSQMGQGAHEQYF | TGTGCCAGCAGCCAAATGGGACAGGGGGCCCACGAGCAGTACTTC | TRBJ2-7 | TRBV4-2 | TRBD1
CASSKTGGGQPQHF | TGCGCCAGCAGTAAGACAGGGGGCGGACAGCCCCAGCATTTT | TRBJ1-5 | TRBV10-2 | TRBD1
CASSLDRGGISYNEQFF | TGTGCCAGCAGCTTGGATAGGGGGGGGATCTCCTACAATGAGCAGTTCTTC | TRBJ2-1 | TRBV11-3 | NA
CASSLTGIYGYTF | TGTGCCAGCAGCCTGACAGGGATCTATGGCTACACCTTC | TRBJ1-2 | TRBV12-3/TRBV12-4 | TRBD1
CASSQDLRDEQFF | TGCGCCAGCAGCCAAGATCTTCGGGATGAGCAGTTCTTC | TRBJ2-1 | TRBV4-3 | NA
CASSLRGETQYF | TGTGCCAGCTCACTCAGGGGTGAGACCCAGTACTTC | TRBJ2-5 | TRBV18 | NA
CASRELAGASYEQYF | TGTGCCAGCAGGGAACTAGCGGGGGCGTCCTACGAGCAGTACTTC | TRBJ2-7 | TRBV2 | TRBD2